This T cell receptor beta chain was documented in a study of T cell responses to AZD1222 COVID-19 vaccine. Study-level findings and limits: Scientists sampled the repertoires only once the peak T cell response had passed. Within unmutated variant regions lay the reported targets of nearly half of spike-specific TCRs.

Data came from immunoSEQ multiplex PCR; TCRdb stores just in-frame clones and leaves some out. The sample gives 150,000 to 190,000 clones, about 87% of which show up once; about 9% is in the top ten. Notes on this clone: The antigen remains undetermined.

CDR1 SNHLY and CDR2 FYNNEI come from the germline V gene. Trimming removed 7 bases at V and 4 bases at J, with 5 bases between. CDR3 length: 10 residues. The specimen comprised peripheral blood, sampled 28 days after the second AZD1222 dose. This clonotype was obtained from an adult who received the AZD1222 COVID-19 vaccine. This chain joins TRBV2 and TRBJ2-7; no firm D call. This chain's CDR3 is CASTNYEQYF. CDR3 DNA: TGTGCCAGCACTAATTACGAGCAGTACTTC.